These 3 T cell receptor beta chains originate from one sample sequenced in a study of Ad26.COV2.S vaccination and SARS-CoV-2 variants. The protocol was immunoSEQ multiplex PCR, while the TCRdb copy is restricted to in-frame clones and leaves out a portion. The repertoire holds fewer than 600,000 clones, about 88% seen once, with under 2% in the top ten. Treatment here: around 19 received Ad26.COV2.S at low or high dose, single or two shots; five or six received placebo; per-sample allocation not given. Day 63 after the first injection of vaccine or placebo was the sampling time. The input for sequencing was peripheral blood, taken in a trial of Ad26.COV2.S vaccine versus placebo. The receptors here all came from a person aged 18 to 65 who received the Ad26.COV2.S COVID-19 vaccine or a placebo.

CDR3 DNA sequence: TGTGCCAGCAAGACAGGGGTAGGGAGCGGGGAGCTGTTTTTT. Protein product: CASKTGVGSGELFF. V gene TRBV6-5 combines with J gene TRBJ2-2; 8 nucleotides line up with TRBD1. Germline V gives CDR1 MNHEY, CDR2 SVGAGI. This CDR3 comprises 14 residues. The V segment lost 7 bases and the J segment 7 bases; nucleotides outside the gene matches: 8.

V is TRBV15 and J is TRBJ2-4; D is possibly TRBD2 (5 bases). This CDR3 contains 14 residues. The ends were cut back, 7 bases at V and 0 bases at J, with 10 bases in the middle. The germline gives CDR1 LNHNV, CDR2 YYDKDF (reference sequence). This CDR3 reads CATKEDLAKNIQYF. The DNA for the CDR3 is TGTGCCACCAAGGAGGATCTAGCCAAAAACATTCAGTACTTC. The full variable domain, its missing parts supplied by reference TRBV15 and TRBJ2-4, is DAMVIQNPRYQVTQFGKPVTLSCSQTLNHNVMYWYQQKSSQAPKLLFHYYDKDFNNEADTPDNFQSRRPNTSFCFLDIRSPGLGDTAMYLCATKEDLAKNIQYFGAGTRLSVL.

The chain couples TRBV10-3 to TRBJ2-3, with a weak D call TRBD1 (6 bases). This CDR3 contains 15 residues. Germline V gives CDR1 ENHRY, CDR2 SYGVKD. Trimming took 2 bases from V and 3 from J, leaving 12 bases between them. The CDR3 sequence: CAISEGQSITDTQYF. DNA of the CDR3: TGTGCCATCAGTGAGGGACAGTCTATAACAGATACGCAGTATTTT.